What follows are 12 T cell receptor beta chains derived from one specimen sequenced in a study of blood T cell repertoires in COVID-19. Assay: immunoSEQ multiplex PCR; the TCRdb copy retains only in-frame clones and omits some. Here the sample spans 250,000 to 300,000 clones, 75% to 90% being singletons. Input material: peripheral blood. The receptors were sampled from a man aged 40-49 years with acute or convalescent COVID-19.

This clone has a single count. The chain couples TRBV6-7 to TRBJ2-7; D may be TRBD2 (9 bases). TRBV6-7 is reported as an ORF; its role is uncertain. V was shortened by 2 bases and J by 7 bases, with 18 bases between the two germline ends. This CDR3 contains 15 residues. As DNA, the CDR3 is TGTGCCAGCAGTTACCCGGACAGGGCGGGGGGGGAGCAGTACTTC. This sequence encodes CASSYPDRAGGEQYF.

This chain links TRBV6-5 with TRBJ1-6, with 9 bases that match TRBD1. Losses at the gene ends were 0 bases for V and 10 bases for J; bases not matched to a gene: 4. CDR3 size: 15 residues. Germline CDR1 reads MNHEY; CDR2 reads SVGAGI. The DNA for the CDR3 is TGTGCCAGCAGTTACTCGGGGACAGGGAACTCACCCCTCCACTTT. The encoded protein is CASSYSGTGNSPLHF.

A few counts support this clone. The chain employs TRBV11-2 and TRBJ1-4; 9 bases agree with TRBD1. The V segment lost 3 bases and the J segment 4 bases; nucleotides outside the gene matches: 3. This CDR3 spans 15 amino acids. Per germline, CDR1 SGHAT and CDR2 FQNNGV. The CDR3 sequence: CASSFGTGINEKLFF. CDR3 nucleotide sequence: TGTGCCAGCAGCTTTGGGACAGGGATTAATGAAAAACTGTTTTTT.

This clone appeared a single time. DNA of the CDR3: TGTGCCAGCAGCTTGGTTCAGGTTAATAATTCACCCCTCCACTTT. Protein: CASSLVQVNNSPLHF. The genes are TRBV5-6 and TRBJ1-6; D is uncertain. The CDR3 loop spans 15 amino acids. The V end lost 0 bases, the J end lost 5 bases, and 9 bases lay between the germline ends. The V gene's germline CDR1 is SGHDT and CDR2 YYEEEE. Together with reference TRBV5-6 and TRBJ1-6, the CDR3 gives the full variable domain: DAGVTQSPTHLIKTRGQQVTLRCSPKSGHDTVSWYQQALGQGPQFIFQYYEEEERQRGNFPDRFSGHQFPNYSSELNVNALLLGDSALYLCASSLVQVNNSPLHFGNGTRLTVT.

This chain uses TRBV5-1 with TRBJ1-6, with D tentatively TRBD1 (6 bases). The CDR3 contains 19 residues. V was trimmed by 0 bases and J by 7 bases, leaving 23 bases between them. Looked up from germline, CDR1 is SGHRS and CDR2 is YFSETQ. CDR3 residues: CASSLAPQGPVSNNSPLHF. CDR3 DNA: TGCGCCAGCAGCTTGGCCCCTCAGGGGCCTGTGTCAAACAATTCACCCCTCCACTTT.

The V call is TRBV2, the J call TRBJ1-4; unclear D gene. Germline CDR1 is SNHLY and CDR2 is FYNNEI. The CDR3 contains 11 residues. V was trimmed by 5 bases and J by 5 bases, leaving 3 bases between them. The CDR3 DNA reads as TGTGCCAGCAGTACAAATGAAAAACTGTTTTTT. Protein: CASSTNEKLFF.

This clone was counted a few times. One end of the junction is discordant with germline, which a read error may explain. The chain combines TRBV27 with TRBJ1-5; D uncertain. Looked up from germline, CDR1 is MNHEY and CDR2 is SMNVEV (reference sequence). The CDR3 runs 15 residues. CDR3 in amino acids: CASSLSLASNQPQHF. The DNA of the CDR3 is TGTGCCAGCAGTCTATCCCTGGCTAGCAATCAGCCCCAGCATTTT.

This rearrangement joins TRBV3-1 (or the pseudogene TRBV3-2) to TRBJ1-2; the D gene is possibly TRBD1 (6 bases). The CDR3 extends over 13 amino acids. Trimming removed 2 bases at V and 4 bases at J, with 8 bases between. Germline loops: CDR1 LGHDT, CDR2 YNNKEL (reference sequence). CDR3: CASSQRGAYGYTF. In DNA form, the CDR3 reads TGTGCCAGCAGCCAACGGGGGGCCTATGGCTACACCTTC.

This chain joins TRBV7-2 and TRBJ1-2; perhaps TRBD1 as D (6 bases). The CDR3 has 12 residues. In germline, CDR1 is SGHTA, CDR2 FQGNSA. V shed 2 bases and J shed 8 bases, with 9 bases lying between them. The CDR3 nucleotides read TGTGCCAGCAGCTTAACAGGGAAAGGCTACACCTTC. This encodes CASSLTGKGYTF.

In DNA form, the CDR3 reads TGTGCCAGTAGTAGTGGACTAGCGACAGATACGCAGTATTTT. Translated, it gives CASSSGLATDTQYF. The gene calls are TRBV19 and TRBJ2-3; 9 bases match TRBD2. The V gene's germline CDR1 is LNHDA and CDR2 SQIVND (reference sequence). The CDR3 length is 14 residues. The junction had 2 bases not matched to a gene; V was cut back by 4 bases and J by 3 bases. Full variable domain (outside the CDR3, taken from reference TRBV19 and TRBJ2-3): DGGITQSPKYLFRKEGQNVTLSCEQNLNHDAMYWYRQDPGQGLRLIYYSQIVNDFQKGDIAEGYSVSREKKESFPLTVTSAQKNPTAFYLCASSSGLATDTQYFGPGTRLTVL.

The rearrangement uses TRBV2 and TRBJ2-2; 7 bases line up with TRBD1. Trimming took 5 bases from V and 6 from J; bases not matched to a gene: 9. Germline lookup yields CDR1 SNHLY and CDR2 FYNNEI. The CDR3 extends over 15 amino acids. Here the CDR3 DNA reads TGTGCCAGCAGTTCGGACCTAGGGGGCCCCGGGGAGCTGTTTTTT. This translates into CASSSDLGGPGELFF.

The genes are TRBV5-1 and TRBJ2-3, with 8 bases lining up with TRBD1. The CDR3 sequence is 15 residues long. Germline CDR1 is SGHRS and CDR2 is YFSETQ. The ends lost 4 bases at V and 6 bases at J; junction bases unmatched: 10. The CDR3 is CASSLQDRAGDTQYF. DNA for the CDR3: TGCGCCAGCAGCCTCCAGGACAGGGCAGGGGATACGCAGTATTTT. Using reference TRBV5-1 and TRBJ2-3 for the parts outside the CDR3, the full variable domain is KAGVTQTPRYLIKTRGQQVTLSCSPISGHRSVSWYQQTPGQGLQFLFEYFSETQRNKGNFPGRFSGRQFSNSRSEMNVSTLELGDSALYLCASSLQDRAGDTQYFGPGTRLTVL.